One sample yielded the 8 T cell receptor beta chains listed below, sequenced in a study of response to subunit inactivated influenza vaccine. Each CDR3 protein gets one entry after TCRdb re-called the RT-PCR reads with MiXCR. The table records under 550,000 distinct CDR3 sequences, 7.5% to 8.5% of them present only once. Sequenced here: PBMCs from blood, sampled around 25 months after vaccination. The receptors derive from a man aged 45-69 years who received an inactivated influenza vaccine.

The CDR3 DNA reads TGTGCCAGCAGTTCAACGGGACTAGCGGGGGGGCCCAGGTTCTTC. Its translation is CASSSTGLAGGPRFF. The chain combines TRBV6-5 with TRBJ2-1; 16 nucleotides match TRBD2. This CDR3 region has 15 residues. J gave up 15 bases and V 4 bases, and 9 bases lay outside the gene matches. Germline V gives CDR1 MNHEY, CDR2 SVGAGI.

This clonotype showed up just a few times. V is TRBV5-3 and J is TRBJ1-1; TRBD1 agrees at 8 bases. TRBV5-3 is an open reading frame whose function is uncertain. This CDR3 region has 16 residues. J lost 5 bases, V lost 8 bases, and 17 bases had no gene match. The CDR3 loop is CASSPSPTGARTEAFF. The CDR3 DNA reads TGTGCCAGCAGCCCCTCCCCGACAGGGGCGAGGACTGAAGCTTTCTTT.

This clonotype was found many times. This chain uses TRBV9 with TRBJ2-2, with TRBD1 matching over 7 bases. CDR1 SGDLS and CDR2 YYNGEE come from the germline V gene. The CDR3 is made up of 16 amino acids. The V and J ends lost 4 bases and 0 bases, in that order; junction bases with no gene match: 6. The CDR3 DNA follows: TGTGCCAGCAGCAGACGGACAGGCGCGAACACCGGGGAGCTGTTTTTT. Translation gives CASSRRTGANTGELFF.

There are a few counts of this clonotype. A junction boundary mismatches the germline segment, possibly from a read error. This rearrangement joins TRBV20-1 to TRBJ2-7; 13 nucleotides agree with TRBD2. The CDR3 runs 12 residues. In germline, CDR1 is DFQATT, CDR2 SNEGSKA (reference sequence). The CDR3: CSTSGRADEQYF. CDR3 sequence (DNA): TGCAGTACTAGCGGGAGGGCCGACGAGCAGTACTTC.

This clonotype was found a few times. The chain carries TRBV12-3 or TRBV12-4 and TRBJ2-6; TRBD1 agrees at 8 bases. CDR3 size: 17 residues. With V trimmed by 3 bases and J by 0 bases, 4 bases remained unmatched. For the CDR3, the DNA is TGTGCCAGCAGTTTCCAGGGGGCGGGCTCTGGGGCCAACGTCCTGACTTTC. Amino acid sequence: CASSFQGAGSGANVLTF.

There are a few counts of this clonotype. This chain's CDR3 is CASSPLQGIDEQYF. The CDR3 region has the DNA TGCGCCAGCAGCCCGCTACAGGGAATAGACGAGCAGTACTTC. This chain joins TRBV5-1 and TRBJ2-7; TRBD1 is a possible D gene (6 bases). Trimming stripped 4 bases from V and 5 bases from J, with 16 bases between. The CDR3 length is 14 residues. Germline V CDR1 and CDR2: SGHRS, YFSETQ.

This clonotype has at least ten counts. The gene calls are TRBV20-1 and TRBJ1-5, with 7 bases that match TRBD1. J gave up 6 bases and V 4 bases, and 12 bases lay outside the gene matches. Germline CDR1 is DFQATT and CDR2 is SNEGSKA (reference sequence). The CDR3 runs 15 residues. The DNA of the CDR3 is TGCAGTGCTACCCGACAGGGCTTTTCCTTTCAGCCCCAGCATTTT. Translation: CSATRQGFSFQPQHF.

This clonotype turned up a few times. The chain links TRBV20-1 to TRBJ1-1; 9 positions match TRBD1. V shed 1 base, J shed 4 bases, and the junction held 13 bases outside the gene matches. The CDR3 runs 17 residues. Germline V gene sequence: CDR1 DFQATT, CDR2 SNEGSKA (reference sequence). DNA for the CDR3: TGCAGTGCTAGAGGCTCCGGGACAGGGCCCTTGGGCACTGAAGCTTTCTTT. It translates to CSARGSGTGPLGTEAFF.